The clone carrying this T cell receptor beta chain turned up a few times. What it binds is unknown. Recipients were bled about 28 days pretransplant and at posttransplant days 30, 100, 180. Trimming cost V 0 bases and J 4 bases, with 17 bases left between them. Germline V lookup: CDR1 SGHRS, CDR2 YFSETQ. CDR3 length: 16 amino acids. These data are taken from a study of T cell clonotyping in hematopoietic cell transplantation. Generated by immunoSEQ multiplex PCR, the TCRdb table keeps only in-frame clones and is missing some. The profile shows 3,500 to 4,500 clones, approximately 20% of them singletons. The study's findings and limits: Few recipient clonotypes overlapped donors; over 95% were de novo at given depth.

The sequence derives from a male patient in his 50s who had an allogeneic stem cell transplant from a related donor, so the T cells may come from the graft donor. Some clones in this sample may be carry-over from other donors' samples. The sequencing here drew on peripheral blood mononuclear cells, taken 30 days after allogeneic stem cell transplant. The chain uses TRBV5-1 and TRBJ2-7; weak D call: TRBD1 (6 bases). In nucleotides, the CDR3 is TGCGCCAGCAGCTTGGTTTCCTGGGACATTACTTACGAGCAGTACTTC. Translating gives CASSLVSWDITYEQYF.